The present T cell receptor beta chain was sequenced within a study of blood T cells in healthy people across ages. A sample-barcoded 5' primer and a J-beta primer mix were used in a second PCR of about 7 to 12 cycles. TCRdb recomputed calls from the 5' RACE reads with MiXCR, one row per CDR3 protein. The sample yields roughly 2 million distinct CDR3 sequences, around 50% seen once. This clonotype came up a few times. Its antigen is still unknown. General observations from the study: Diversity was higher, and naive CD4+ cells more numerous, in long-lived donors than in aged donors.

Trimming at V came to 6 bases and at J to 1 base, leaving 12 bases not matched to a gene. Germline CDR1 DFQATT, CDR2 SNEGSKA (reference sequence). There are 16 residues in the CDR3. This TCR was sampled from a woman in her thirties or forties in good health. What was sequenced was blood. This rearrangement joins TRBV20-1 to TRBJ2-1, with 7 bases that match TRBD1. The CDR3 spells CSARLDDRASYNEQFF. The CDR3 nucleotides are TGCAGTGCCCGACTGGACGACAGGGCTTCCTACAATGAGCAGTTCTTC.